What follows are 9 T cell receptor beta chains derived from one specimen sequenced in a study of CD8 T cells in ankylosing spondylitis. Study observations and caveats: Seemingly distinctive of ankylosing spondylitis blood was a TCR beta motif formed by eight highly homologous variants.

TCRdb recomputed calls from the 5' RACE reads with MiXCR, one row per CDR3 protein. The repertoire holds 75,000 to 95,000 distinct CDR3 sequences, with about 8.1% as singletons. No antigens are known for them. Material: blood, either unsorted or a sorted T cell fraction (not recorded which). These receptors were collected from a male donor with ankylosing spondylitis.

This clonotype was counted between two and nine times. The V call is TRBV2, the J call TRBJ2-3; 8 bases are shared with TRBD2. From germline, CDR1 is SNHLY and CDR2 FYNNEI. This CDR3 comprises 14 residues. With V trimmed by 7 bases and J by 2 bases, 5 bases remained unmatched. In DNA form, the CDR3 reads TGTGCCAGCAACTTAGCGGGATCCACAGATACGCAGTATTTT. It translates to CASNLAGSTDTQYF.

The genes are TRBV9 and TRBJ2-7; tentatively, D is TRBD1 or TRBD2 (6 bases each). This CDR3 comprises 13 residues. Germline V gives CDR1 SGDLS, CDR2 YYNGEE. V shed 4 bases and J shed 6 bases, with 14 bases lying between them. CDR3 nucleotides: TGTGCCAGCAGCTCGCAGGAGGGGGGCGAGCAGTACGTC. It specifies CASSSQEGGEQYV.

V is TRBV6-5 and J is TRBJ2-2; 11 nucleotides align to TRBD1. Germline V gene data show CDR1 as MNHEY and CDR2 as SVGAGI. The CDR3 runs to 16 residues. V trimming: 4 bases; J trimming: 3 bases; junction bases outside the gene matches: 4. CDR3 sequence: CASSWGQGEDTGELFF. CDR3 nucleotides: TGTGCCAGCAGTTGGGGACAGGGGGAGGACACCGGGGAGCTGTTTTTT.

This clonotype was found a few times. The genes are TRBV7-9 and TRBJ1-1; no definite D call. This CDR3 has 14 amino acids. Germline V gene lookup returns CDR1 SEHNR and CDR2 FQNEAQ (reference sequence). V was pared by 5 bases and J by 3 bases, with 13 bases between. DNA of the CDR3: TGTGCCAGCAGCCTTGTCATGGGAGACACTGAAGCTTTCTTT. Translation: CASSLVMGDTEAFF.

This clonotype was recorded many times. The V gene is TRBV20-1, the J gene TRBJ1-1; the D is unclear. V lost 2 bases and J lost 1, with 17 bases in between. Germline values: CDR1 DFQATT, CDR2 SNEGSKA (reference sequence). There are 16 residues in the CDR3. CDR3 protein: CSARSAPQPSNTEAFF. CDR3 bases: TGCAGTGCTAGATCAGCCCCCCAGCCGTCGAACACTGAAGCTTTCTTT.

The DNA for the CDR3 is TGTGCCAGCAGCTCTACAGGGGGAACGGAGGTCTACGAGCAGTACGTC. It translates to CASSSTGGTEVYEQYV. The chain is built from TRBV13 and TRBJ2-7, with 8 bases fitting TRBD1. The CDR3 totals 16 residues. V dropped 4 bases and J dropped 3; count of bases not matched to a gene: 11. Germline loops: CDR1 PRHDT, CDR2 FYEKMQ (reference sequence).

This clonotype was seen a few times. The chain is built from TRBV11-2 and TRBJ2-7; no firm D call. V was pared by 3 bases and J by 3 bases, with 12 bases between. Germline-derived CDR1 and CDR2 are SGHAT and FQNNGV. The CDR3 runs to 14 residues. This CDR3 is CASSFDPSFYEQYF. The CDR3 region has the DNA TGTGCCAGCAGCTTCGATCCCTCGTTCTACGAGCAGTACTTC. Full variable domain (rest looked up from reference TRBV11-2 and TRBJ2-7): EAGVAQSPRYKIIEKRQSVAFWCNPISGHATLYWYQQILGQGPKLLIQFQNNGVVDDSQLPKDRFSAERLKGVDSTLKIQPAKLEDSAVYLCASSFDPSFYEQYFGPGTRLTVT.

This clonotype was seen ten or more times. The V and J genes are TRBV7-9 and TRBJ2-3; no clear D. The CDR3 sequence is 11 residues long. V lost 6 bases and J 8 bases, leaving 9 bases between the germline ends. The germline V gene has CDR1 SEHNR and CDR2 FQNEAQ (reference sequence). In DNA form, the CDR3 reads TGTGCCAGCAGTCCCGACGGTACGCAGTATTTT. Translated: CASSPDGTQYF. Combining the CDR3 with reference TRBV7-9 and TRBJ2-3 gives the whole variable domain DTGVSQNPRHKITKRGQNVTFRCDPISEHNRLYWYRQTLGQGPEFLTYFQNEAQLEKSRLLSDRFSAERPKGSFSTLEIQRTEQGDSAMYLCASSPDGTQYFGPGTRLTVL.

This clonotype was counted a few times. This chain links TRBV27 with TRBJ2-6, with D uncertain. The CDR3 loop spans 15 amino acids. Trimming shortened V by 1 base and J by 1 base, and 5 bases separated the two germline ends. Germline assignment: CDR1 MNHEY and CDR2 SMNVEV (reference sequence). CDR3 protein: CASSLLGSGANVLTF. The CDR3 region has the DNA TGTGCCAGCAGTTTATTAGGGTCTGGGGCCAACGTCCTGACTTTC.